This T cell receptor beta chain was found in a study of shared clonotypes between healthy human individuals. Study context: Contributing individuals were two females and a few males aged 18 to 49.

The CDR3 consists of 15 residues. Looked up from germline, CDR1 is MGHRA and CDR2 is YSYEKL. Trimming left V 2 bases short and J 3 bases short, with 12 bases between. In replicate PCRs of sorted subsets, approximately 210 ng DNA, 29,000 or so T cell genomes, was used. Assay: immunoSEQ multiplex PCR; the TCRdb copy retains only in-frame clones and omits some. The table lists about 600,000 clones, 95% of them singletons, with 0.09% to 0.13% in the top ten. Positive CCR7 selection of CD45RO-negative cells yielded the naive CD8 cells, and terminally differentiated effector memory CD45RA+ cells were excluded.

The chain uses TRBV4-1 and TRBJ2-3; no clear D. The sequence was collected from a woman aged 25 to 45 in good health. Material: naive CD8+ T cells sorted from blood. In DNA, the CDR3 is TGCGCCAGCAGCCAAAGATCCGACTGGACAGATACGCAGTATTTT. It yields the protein CASSQRSDWTDTQYF.